The following is a T cell receptor (beta chain) sequence with its context. These data belong to a study of blood T cell repertoires in COVID-19. Study overall: The United States, Italy and Spain were the sources of the acute and convalescent COVID-19 samples.

The germline CDR1 and CDR2 sequences are SGHRS and YFSETQ. With 0 bases removed from V and 5 bases from J, the gap between germline ends came to 8 bases. The CDR3 consists of 13 residues. How the authors handled the data: Quantification of nucleated cells was approximated via reference gene primer amplification. Clones were sequenced by immunoSEQ multiplex PCR, and TCRdb holds only the in-frame ones, with some missing. V and J calls and clone size are copied from that table; D and trimming were computed from the DNA. The sample shows about 90,000 clones, around 81% of them seen only once. The sequence was obtained from a woman aged 65 to 85 with active or convalescent COVID-19. The chain links TRBV5-1 to TRBJ1-1; perhaps TRBD1 as D (6 bases). Sequenced sample: peripheral blood. CDR3 loop: CASSLEGVTEAFF. Written as DNA, the CDR3 is TGCGCCAGCAGCTTGGAGGGGGTTACTGAAGCTTTCTTT.